Each of the 29 T cell receptor beta chains below was sequenced from the same sample in a study of blood T cell repertoires in COVID-19. The data were produced by immunoSEQ multiplex PCR, yet TCRdb's version contains in-frame clones alone and is incomplete. The sample lists 300,000 to 400,000 clones; roughly nine tenths were seen once. Material for sequencing was PBMCs or T cells enriched from blood (not recorded which). These receptors were obtained from a man between 18 and 35 years old who had recovered from COVID-19.

The chain has TRBV5-4 and TRBJ2-2; 8 bases match TRBD1. V was clipped by 5 bases and J by 7 bases; unmatched bases: 7. This CDR3 region has 14 residues. CDR1 and CDR2 from the germline V gene are SGHNT and YYREEE (reference sequence). The CDR3 reads CASSRDRSGGELFF. The CDR3 DNA follows: TGTGCCAGCAGTCGGGACAGGTCGGGCGGGGAGCTGTTTTTT.

This clone was seen only once. The V gene is TRBV2, the J gene TRBJ2-6, with a tentative D call TRBD1 (6 bases). Trimming took off 6 bases at V and 0 bases at J, with 6 bases between the two ends. The CDR3 contains 14 residues. Germline V gene sequence: CDR1 SNHLY, CDR2 FYNNEI. In DNA form, the CDR3 reads TGTGCCAGCAGACAGGGCTCTGGGGCCAACGTCCTGACTTTC. This translates into CASRQGSGANVLTF.

The J gene is TRBJ2-3, the V gene TRBV7-9; 12 nucleotides match TRBD2. The CDR3 has 15 residues. The germline V gene encodes CDR1 SEHNR and CDR2 FQNEAQ (reference sequence). V shed 1 base, J shed 6 bases, and the junction held 2 bases outside the gene matches. In DNA form, the CDR3 reads TGTGCCAGCAGCTTAGGGACTAGCGGGGTGGATACGCAGTATTTT. It specifies CASSLGTSGVDTQYF.

The V call is TRBV5-4, the J call TRBJ2-7; 7 nucleotides align to TRBD1. From germline, CDR1 is SGHNT and CDR2 YYREEE (reference sequence). The CDR3 sequence is 14 residues long. J was trimmed by 1 base and V by 2 bases; bases with no gene match: 3. The CDR3 protein is CASSFGQVSYEQYF. The CDR3 coding sequence is TGTGCCAGCAGCTTTGGACAGGTATCCTACGAGCAGTACTTC.

V gene TRBV19 combines with J gene TRBJ2-1; TRBD2 aligns across 8 bases. The CDR3 covers 17 residues. V lost 4 bases to trimming and J lost 0 bases; unmatched junction nucleotides: 8. Germline CDR1 and CDR2: LNHDA and SQIVND (reference sequence). CDR3 loop: CASSTRTSSSSYNEQFF. Here the CDR3 DNA reads TGTGCCAGTAGTACAAGGACTAGCTCCAGCTCCTACAATGAGCAGTTCTTC. The full variable domain, in which reference TRBV19 and TRBJ2-1 provide the parts outside the CDR3, is DGGITQSPKYLFRKEGQNVTLSCEQNLNHDAMYWYRQDPGQGLRLIYYSQIVNDFQKGDIAEGYSVSREKKESFPLTVTSAQKNPTAFYLCASSTRTSSSSYNEQFFGPGTRLTVL.

The chain joins TRBV5-5 to TRBJ2-1; 7 nucleotides match TRBD1. Germline V gives CDR1 SGHKS, CDR2 YYEKEE (reference sequence). J gave up 6 bases and V 1 base, and 4 bases lay outside the gene matches. The CDR3 is made up of 14 amino acids. CDR3 sequence (DNA): TGTGCCAGCAGCTTGCTACAGGGGATCAATGAGCAGTTCTTC. As protein: CASSLLQGINEQFF. Drawing the rest from reference TRBV5-5 and TRBJ2-1, the complete variable domain is DAGVTQSPTHLIKTRGQQVTLRCSPISGHKSVSWYQQVLGQGPQFIFQYYEKEERGRGNFPDRFSARQFPNYSSELNVNALLLGDSALYLCASSLLQGINEQFFGPGTRLTVL.

This CDR3 reads CASNANGQLTLANTGELFF. The CDR3 bases are TGTGCCAGCAATGCTAACGGACAGCTTACCCTAGCGAACACCGGGGAGCTGTTTTTT. This chain connects TRBV28 to TRBJ2-2; tentatively, D is TRBD1 (6 bases). V dropped 7 bases and J dropped 0 bases, with 24 bases sitting between them. The CDR3 is 19 amino acids. CDR1 is MDHEN, CDR2 SYDVKM, per germline.

The chain recombines TRBV28 with TRBJ1-1; tentative D call: TRBD1 (5 bases). The CDR3 is 14 amino acids. Trimming shortened V by 5 bases and J by 2 bases, and 12 bases separated the two germline ends. Germline V lookup: CDR1 MDHEN, CDR2 SYDVKM. DNA for the CDR3: TGTGCCAGCAGTAATCGGGGGAGTAACACTGAAGCTTTCTTT. This gives the protein CASSNRGSNTEAFF. Full variable domain (rest looked up from reference TRBV28 and TRBJ1-1): DVKVTQSSRYLVKRTGEKVFLECVQDMDHENMFWYRQDPGLGLRLIYFSYDVKMKEKGDIPEGYSVSREKKERFSLILESASTNQTSMYLCASSNRGSNTEAFFGQGTRLTVV.

Regarding this clone: The same CDR3 is also encoded by other DNA sequences in this sample. This chain uses TRBV28 with TRBJ2-7; TRBD2 matches 14 bases. The J segment lost 3 bases and the V segment lost 3 bases, leaving 4 bases of the junction unmatched. The germline gives CDR1 MDHEN, CDR2 SYDVKM. The CDR3 contains 16 residues. The CDR3 nucleotides are TGTGCCAGCAGTTTGCTAGGGACTAGCGGGAGCTACGAGCAGTACTTC. This translates into CASSLLGTSGSYEQYF.

V is TRBV19 and J is TRBJ2-5; D uncertain. In germline, CDR1 is LNHDA, CDR2 SQIVND (reference sequence). There are 12 residues in the CDR3. Trimming pared 5 bases from V and 5 bases from J, leaving 9 bases between. The CDR3 is CASSLTRETQYF. The CDR3 nucleotides are TGTGCCAGTAGTCTCACGCGGGAGACCCAGTACTTC.

The J gene is TRBJ1-2, the V gene TRBV28, with a possible D match to TRBD1 (6 bases). The V gene's germline CDR1 is MDHEN and CDR2 SYDVKM. CDR3 length equals 15 residues. Trimming took off 4 bases at V and 4 bases at J, with 16 bases between the two ends. CDR3 loop: CASSSLQGGGYGYTF. As DNA, the CDR3 is TGTGCCAGCAGTTCCCTCCAGGGAGGGGGCTATGGCTACACCTTC.

The chain couples TRBV14 to TRBJ2-7, with 9 bases fitting TRBD1. The CDR3 consists of 15 residues. V was clipped by 4 bases and J by 5 bases; unmatched bases: 9. Germline V gene data show CDR1 as SGHDN and CDR2 as FVKESK. The DNA of the CDR3 is TGTGCCAGCAGCCCACCCGGGACAGGGTTGCACGAGCAGTACTTC. Protein: CASSPPGTGLHEQYF.

V and J are TRBV4-1 and TRBJ2-1; 10 bases are shared with TRBD2. CDR1 and CDR2 (germline): MGHRA, YSYEKL. J lost 8 bases, V lost 2 bases, and 15 bases had no gene match. This CDR3 is 18 amino acids long. CDR3 bases: TGCGCCAGCAGCCAACCCTTTCCTCAACTAGCGGGGTCTCATGAGCAGTTCTTC. Translating gives CASSQPFPQLAGSHEQFF.

This chain links TRBV4-3 with TRBJ1-2, with D possibly matching TRBD1 (5 bases). This CDR3 contains 14 residues. V shed 3 bases and J shed 8 bases, with 16 bases lying between them. Germline CDR1 reads LGHNA; CDR2 reads YSLEER. CDR3 in DNA: TGCGCCAGCAGCCAGGCAAGCGGGGCCGTAGGCTACACCTTC. This encodes CASSQASGAVGYTF.

The rearrangement links TRBV2 to TRBJ2-1; 10 bases are shared with TRBD1. This CDR3 region has 15 residues. Germline assignment: CDR1 SNHLY and CDR2 FYNNEI. V shed 6 bases and J 4 bases; nucleotides not matched to a gene: 6. CDR3 residues: CASRLGQGTYNEQFF. The CDR3 nucleotides are TGTGCCAGCAGATTGGGACAGGGGACTTACAATGAGCAGTTCTTC. Based on the CDR3 plus reference TRBV2 and TRBJ2-1, the full variable domain is EPEVTQTPSHQVTQMGQEVILRCVPISNHLYFYWYRQILGQKVEFLVSFYNNEISEKSEIFDDQFSVERPDGSNFTLKIRSTKLEDSAMYFCASRLGQGTYNEQFFGPGTRLTVL.

With regard to this clone: At one end, the junction sequence differs from germline, possibly due to a read error. The V and J genes are TRBV3-1 (or the pseudogene TRBV3-2) and TRBJ2-7, with D hard to call. CDR3 length: 13 residues. Germline lookup yields CDR1 LGHDT and CDR2 YNNKEL (reference sequence). CDR3 sequence (DNA): TGTGCCAGCAGCCGTACTTTCTCCAACGAGCAGTACTTC. It encodes CASSRTFSNEQYF.

This clone was counted a few times. The germline gene is not matched at one end of the junction; a read error may be the cause. CDR3 nucleotide sequence: TGCGCCAGCAGCCCGGGACAGGGTGGAGACACCATATATTTT. It specifies CASSPGQGGDTIYF. The chain combines TRBV5-1 with TRBJ1-3; TRBD1 agrees at 9 bases. In germline, CDR1 is SGHRS, CDR2 YFSETQ. This CDR3 comprises 14 residues.

The genes are TRBV5-4 and TRBJ2-7, with TRBD2 matching 14 bases. The V gene's germline CDR1 is SGHNT and CDR2 YYREEE (reference sequence). V shed 4 bases and J 6 bases; nucleotides not matched to a gene: 9. CDR3 length: 16 residues. CDR3 nucleotides: TGTGCCAGCAGCGGAGAGACTAGCGGGGGGGCGGCCGAGCAGTACTTC. Its translation is CASSGETSGGAAEQYF.

The gene calls are TRBV5-1 and TRBJ2-7, with TRBD2 as a possible D gene (5 bases). CDR3 length: 13 amino acids. Trimming took 6 bases from V and 7 from J, leaving 17 bases between them. In germline, CDR1 is SGHRS, CDR2 YFSETQ. The CDR3 loop reads CASTESESGEQYF. The CDR3 DNA reads as TGCGCCAGCACGGAGTCCGAGTCGGGAGAGCAGTACTTC.

The V gene is TRBV6-1, the J gene TRBJ1-3; 9 positions match TRBD1. Germline CDR1 MNHNS, CDR2 SASEGT. V shed 3 bases and J 8 bases; nucleotides not matched to a gene: 5. The CDR3 runs to 14 residues. DNA for the CDR3: TGTGCCAGCAGTGACACAGGGGGCAGGGACACCATATATTTT. Its translation: CASSDTGGRDTIYF.

The rearrangement uses TRBV11-3 and TRBJ2-1, with D possibly matching TRBD2 (6 bases). Trimming removed 0 bases from V and 5 bases from J, with 14 bases in between. This CDR3 is built from 16 residues. Germline lookup yields CDR1 SGHNT and CDR2 YENEEA. CDR3 sequence (DNA): TGTGCCAGCAGCTTAGAGTCGGGACTCCTAGACAATGAGCAGTTCTTC. Translated, it gives CASSLESGLLDNEQFF.

The chain uses TRBV7-9 and TRBJ1-6, with a possible D match to TRBD1 (5 bases). CDR3 length: 16 amino acids. Trimming removed 2 bases at V and 7 bases at J, with 15 bases between. From germline, CDR1 is SEHNR and CDR2 FQNEAQ (reference sequence). The CDR3 reads CASSLIGGRKNSPLHF. The CDR3 DNA follows: TGTGCCAGCAGCTTAATTGGGGGGAGGAAGAATTCACCCCTCCACTTT.

The rearrangement uses TRBV19 and TRBJ2-7, with D possibly being TRBD2 (6 bases). Germline CDR1 and CDR2: LNHDA and SQIVND (reference sequence). V was pared by 3 bases and J by 1 base, with 19 bases between. This CDR3 has 17 amino acids. The DNA of the CDR3 is TGTGCCAGTAGTATGGGAGGTGTGGGCATACGTTCCTACGAGCAGTACTTC. Its translation is CASSMGGVGIRSYEQYF.

V and J are TRBV12-3 or TRBV12-4 and TRBJ2-7; perhaps TRBD2 as D (5 bases). The CDR3 sequence is 13 residues long. The V and J ends lost 3 bases and 5 bases respectively, with 11 bases between them. The CDR3 spells CASSLRVPHEQYF. The CDR3 DNA is TGTGCCAGCAGTTTGCGGGTTCCCCACGAGCAGTACTTC.

The gene calls are TRBV18 and TRBJ1-1; D ambiguous. The CDR3 spans 15 residues. Trimming pared 3 bases from V and 1 base from J, leaving 12 bases between. The V gene's germline CDR1 is KGHSH and CDR2 LQKENI. The CDR3 DNA reads TGTGCCAGCTCACCTTTACAGCTAACGAACACTGAAGCTTTCTTT. Translating gives CASSPLQLTNTEAFF.

This chain joins TRBV19 and TRBJ1-1; D not certain. The V and J ends lost 3 bases and 1 base respectively, with 9 bases between them. Germline CDR1 is LNHDA and CDR2 is SQIVND (reference sequence). The CDR3 spans 14 residues. In DNA, the CDR3 is TGTGCCAGTAGTATGTTGGCGGGGAACACTGAAGCTTTCTTT. Its translation is CASSMLAGNTEAFF.

The chain couples TRBV6-5 to TRBJ1-2; 9 bases map to TRBD1. J lost 8 bases, V lost 6 bases, and 10 bases had no gene match. This CDR3 spans 14 amino acids. Germline loops: CDR1 MNHEY, CDR2 SVGAGI. The CDR3 nucleotides are TGTGCCAGCAGCTGGACCCGGACAGGGGAAGGCTACACCTTC. Translation: CASSWTRTGEGYTF.

The chain employs TRBV25-1 and TRBJ2-7; 7 bases are a match to TRBD1. V dropped 1 base and J dropped 3; count of bases not matched to a gene: 12. Germline V CDR1 and CDR2: MGHDK, SYGVNS. The CDR3 covers 17 residues. The CDR3 spells CASSESRRQGRIYEQYF. The CDR3 DNA reads TGTGCCAGCAGTGAATCGAGGCGACAGGGACGAATCTACGAGCAGTACTTC.

This clone was recorded once. The rearrangement links TRBV7-2 to TRBJ1-4; 8 positions agree with TRBD1. This CDR3 has 14 residues. V lost 4 bases and J lost 10; bases outside the gene matches: 8. In germline, CDR1 is SGHTA, CDR2 FQGNSA. The CDR3 DNA follows: TGTGCCAGCAGCTCAACCTCAGGGGGCGGAAAACTGTTTTTT. This translates into CASSSTSGGGKLFF.